Below, one T cell receptor beta chain is given with its context. Its matching antigen is unknown. The data were obtained in a study of cytomegalovirus exposure and HLA in healthy donors. Each donor was nominally healthy when sampled (though unrecorded immune exposures were likely). Study-wide results and caveats: CMV serostatus was the sole immune exposure data available. The study labeled more than 150 TCR beta chains cytomegalovirus-associated. It was taken for granted in presence/absence analyses that sequencing depth across donors was roughly uniform.

The germline V gene has CDR1 LGHNA and CDR2 YNFKEQ. Between the trimmed V and J ends, which lost 8 bases and 9 bases, there was a span of 17 bases. The length of the CDR3 is 13 residues. Amplification used 60 Vbeta primers and 13 Jbeta primers. The data were produced by immunoSEQ multiplex PCR, yet TCRdb's version contains in-frame clones alone and is incomplete. The table shows 50,000 to 70,000 clones, with 65% to 75% occurring only once. This TCR came from a man aged 25 to 40 in good health and CMV-seropositive. Sequenced: PBMCs. V usage is TRBV4-2 and J usage is TRBJ2-1, with D possibly matching TRBD2 (5 bases). CDR3 residues: CASGPRGWGEQFF. The CDR3 DNA reads TGTGCCAGCGGGCCCCGGGGTTGGGGTGAGCAGTTCTTC.